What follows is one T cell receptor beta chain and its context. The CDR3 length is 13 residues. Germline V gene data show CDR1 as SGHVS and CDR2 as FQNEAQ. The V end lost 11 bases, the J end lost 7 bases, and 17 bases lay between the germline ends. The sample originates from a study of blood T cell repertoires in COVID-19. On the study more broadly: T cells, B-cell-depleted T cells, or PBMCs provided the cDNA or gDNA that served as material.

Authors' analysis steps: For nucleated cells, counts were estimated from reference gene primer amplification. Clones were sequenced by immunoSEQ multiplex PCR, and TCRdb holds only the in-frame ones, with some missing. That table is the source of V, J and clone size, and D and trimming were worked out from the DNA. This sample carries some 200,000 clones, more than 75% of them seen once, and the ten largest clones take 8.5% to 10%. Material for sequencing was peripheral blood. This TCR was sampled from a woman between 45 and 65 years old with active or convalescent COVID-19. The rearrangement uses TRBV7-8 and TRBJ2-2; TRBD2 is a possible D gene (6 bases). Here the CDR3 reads CASRLVLVGELFF. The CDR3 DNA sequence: TGTGCCTCGCGACTAGTCTTGGTCGGGGAGCTGTTTTTT.